This TCR beta chain was observed in a study of early T cells in non-severe SARS-CoV-2 infection. Overall study: Chains were unpaired, as sequencing was done on bulk RNA from unsorted whole blood.

Study-level results: Matching against VDJdb likely underestimated virus-specific expansions, favoring anti-spike CD8.

CDR1 is LNHDA and CDR2 is SQIVND in the germline V gene (reference sequence). This CDR3 spans 18 amino acids. The J segment lost 3 bases and the V segment lost 0 bases, leaving 12 bases of the junction unmatched. This clonotype has ten or more counts. Its antigen is not identified. TCRdb recomputed calls from the 5' RACE reads with MiXCR, one row per CDR3 protein. The sample holds about 49,000 distinct CDR3 sequences; under 7.5% are singletons and the top ten take 2.8%. This chain joins TRBV19 and TRBJ2-3; 7 positions agree with TRBD2. This clonotype was sampled from an adult who was a healthcare worker with PCR-confirmed SARS-CoV-2 infection or an uninfected control (not recorded which). Sample: whole blood, taken at baseline. The CDR3 reads CASSIDTAGAGGTDTQYF. The CDR3 coding sequence is TGTGCCAGTAGTATAGATACCGCCGGCGCCGGGGGGACAGATACGCAGTATTTT. Full variable domain (outside the CDR3, taken from reference TRBV19 and TRBJ2-3): DGGITQSPKYLFRKEGQNVTLSCEQNLNHDAMYWYRQDPGQGLRLIYYSQIVNDFQKGDIAEGYSVSREKKESFPLTVTSAQKNPTAFYLCASSIDTAGAGGTDTQYFGPGTRLTVL.